A single sample is the source of the 3 T cell receptor beta chains below, sequenced in a study of T cell responses to AZD1222 COVID-19 vaccine. Generated by immunoSEQ multiplex PCR, the TCRdb table keeps only in-frame clones and is missing some. The sample carries approximately 150,000 clones, around nine tenths recorded once. The sequencing here drew on peripheral blood, taken on day 0 of AZD1222 vaccination. The receptors originated from an adult in good health.

The rearrangement links TRBV7-6 to TRBJ1-5; the D is unclear. The CDR3 length is 14 residues. From germline, CDR1 is SGHVS and CDR2 FNYEAQ. Trimming took off 5 bases at V and 3 bases at J, with 11 bases between the two ends. The CDR3 sequence is CASSNGPANQPQHF. The DNA of the CDR3 is TGTGCCAGCAGCAATGGCCCGGCCAATCAGCCCCAGCATTTT.

V is TRBV28 and J is TRBJ2-1; TRBD1 matches 8 bases. This CDR3 comprises 15 residues. Germline-derived CDR1 and CDR2 are MDHEN and SYDVKM. V lost 6 bases, J lost 8 bases, and 12 bases stayed unmatched. Here the CDR3 DNA reads TGTGCCAGCAGCGACCTGACAGGGGATAAGGATGAGCAGTTCTTC. Translating it yields CASSDLTGDKDEQFF.

This chain uses TRBV6-2 or TRBV6-3 with TRBJ2-7; no clear D. CDR1 and CDR2 from the germline V gene are MNHEY and SVGEGT. The CDR3 has 15 amino acids. The V end lost 2 bases, the J end lost 3 bases, and 14 bases lay between the germline ends. CDR3 amino acids: CASSYPRQASYEQYF. The DNA of the CDR3 is TGTGCCAGCAGTTACCCCCGGCAGGCCAGCTACGAGCAGTACTTC.